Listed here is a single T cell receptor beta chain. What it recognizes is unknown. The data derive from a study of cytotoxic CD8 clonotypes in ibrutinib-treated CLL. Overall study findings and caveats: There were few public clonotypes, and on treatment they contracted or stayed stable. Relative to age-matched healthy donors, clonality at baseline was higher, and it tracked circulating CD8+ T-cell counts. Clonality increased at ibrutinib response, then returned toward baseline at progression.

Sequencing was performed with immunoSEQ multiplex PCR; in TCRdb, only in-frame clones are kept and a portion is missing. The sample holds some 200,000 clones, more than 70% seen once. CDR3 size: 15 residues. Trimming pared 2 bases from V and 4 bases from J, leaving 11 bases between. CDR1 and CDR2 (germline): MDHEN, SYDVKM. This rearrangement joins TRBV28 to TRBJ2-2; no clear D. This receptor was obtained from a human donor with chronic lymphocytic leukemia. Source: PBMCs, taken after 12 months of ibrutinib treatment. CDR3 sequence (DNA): TGTGCCAGCAGTTTAACCCCAACCCCCACCGGGGAGCTGTTTTTT. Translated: CASSLTPTPTGELFF.